This T cell receptor beta chain was sequenced for a study of response to subunit inactivated influenza vaccine (dated by TCRdb to the late 2010s). Context from the whole study: To follow how T cells responded to a trivalent subunit inactivated influenza vaccine, the researchers relied on deep quantitative profiling of the T cell receptor repertoire. What the study reported, not specific to this receptor: The authors proposed that each seasonal influenza vaccination may bring in only a limited number of new T cells.

The CDR3 covers 14 residues, taking in both the cysteine and the phenylalanine. Kept here is only the CDR3 DNA, which spans 42 bases and is read in frame from base 1. CDR1 and CDR2 are read off the germline V gene (reference sequence) as SEHNR and FQNEAQ. V has 5 bases trimmed and J has 3 bases trimmed; junction bases matching no gene number 5. Of note for this clonotype: This receptor's antigen is unknown. No base qualities exist here, and no much larger clone lies one base off it.

The library was produced with RT-PCR. Sequencing was performed on an Illumina HiSeq 2500. TCRdb reworked the public reads: Q25 trimming with fastp, MiXCR clone assembly, productive beta chains retained. Rows matching on CDR3 protein sequence are summarized as one entry with the most common DNA and genes. The sample has roughly 500,000 distinct CDR3 sequences on record, 25% of them singletons. Jointly, the top ten make up less than 2.5% of the sample. Here the chain combines TRBV7-9 and TRBJ2-5; 8 bases in between match TRBD2. Sequences were derived from CD4+ T cells sorted from PBMCs, sampled about 5 days after vaccination. This clonotype was sampled from a man in his fifties or sixties who received an inactivated influenza vaccine. Donor details come from another sample of the same person, matched by shared clones. The DNA is as follows: TGTGCCAGCAGCGTACTAGCGGCTGAAGAGACCCAGTACTTC. Protein translation: CASSVLAAEETQYF. With all but the CDR3 taken from the reference TRBV7-9 and TRBJ2-5 genes, the full variable domain is: DTGVSQNPRHKITKRGQNVTFRCDPISEHNRLYWYRQTLGQGPEFLTYFQNEAQLEKSRLLSDRFSAERPKGSFSTLEIQRTEQGDSAMYLCASSVLAAEETQYFGPGTRLLVL.